This T cell receptor beta chain was documented in a study of CD8 T cells in Susac syndrome. With random hexamers, reverse transcription was performed on about 0.45 to 1 ug of RNA. An immunoSEQ multiplex PCR amplified TCR beta CDR3 over 54 Vbeta and 13 Jbeta. TCRdb re-analysed the immunoSEQ multiplex PCR reads in MiXCR, keeping a single row per CDR3 protein. The sample contains some 240,000 distinct CDR3 sequences, 96% of which appear only once. V was pared by 5 bases and J by 1 base, with 15 bases between. Germline lookup yields CDR1 SGDLS and CDR2 YYNGEE. The CDR3 length is 15 residues. Susac syndrome patients met recently defined diagnostic criteria for definite or probable disease. TEMRA cells were FACS-enriched, unlike CD8+ and CD4+ T cells, which were negatively isolated.

This sequence was found in a human donor with Susac syndrome. The J gene is TRBJ1-1, the V gene TRBV9, with D hard to call. The sample was CD4+ T cells from PBMCs. Here the CDR3 reads CASSPWARGNTEAFF. The DNA for the CDR3 is TGTGCCAGCAGTCCCTGGGCCCGGGGGAACACTGAAGCTTTCTTT.